The 20 T cell receptor beta chains listed next were all sequenced from one sample in a study of STAT3 mutations in large granular lymphocyte leukemia. General observations from the study: Every T-LGLL patient had at least one immunodominant TCRbeta clonotype.

Sequencing was performed with immunoSEQ multiplex PCR; in TCRdb, only in-frame clones are kept and a portion is missing. The sample lists around 2,400 clones, approximately 50% seen once, with over 75% in the top ten. The antigens these receptors bind are not known. Material: peripheral blood mononuclear cells. These receptors were taken from a man aged 55 to 70 with T-cell large granular lymphocyte leukemia. Some clones in this sample may be carry-over from other donors' samples.

The chain carries TRBV19 and TRBJ2-1, with D tentatively TRBD2 (6 bases). Germline lookup yields CDR1 LNHDA and CDR2 SQIVND (reference sequence). CDR3 length equals 14 residues. Between the trimmed V and J ends, which lost 4 bases and 8 bases, there was a span of 15 bases. The CDR3 protein is CASSRGGAADEQFF. CDR3 DNA sequence: TGTGCCAGTAGTAGAGGAGGGGCTGCGGATGAGCAGTTCTTC.

CDR3 loop: CSVHSTSGGQYF. CDR3 DNA: TGCAGCGTCCACTCGACTAGCGGGGGGCAGTATTTT. The chain joins TRBV29-1 to TRBJ2-3; 12 bases line up with TRBD2. The germline V gene encodes CDR1 SQVTM and CDR2 ANQGSEA. V lost 6 bases to trimming and J lost 11 bases; unmatched junction nucleotides: 6. The CDR3 runs to 12 residues.

This clone was counted a few times. The chain is built from TRBV7-2 and TRBJ2-7; D is uncertain. This CDR3 is built from 15 residues. The ends were cut back, 5 bases at V and 4 bases at J, with 18 bases in the middle. Germline CDR1 SGHTA, CDR2 FQGNSA. CDR3 amino acids: CASSPGRAVRYEQYF. DNA for the CDR3: TGTGCCAGCAGCCCCGGTAGGGCGGTCCGATACGAGCAGTACTTC.

This chain uses TRBV7-6 with TRBJ1-1; possible D gene TRBD1, 5 bases. The V and J ends lost 5 bases and 2 bases respectively, with 9 bases between them. The CDR3 loop spans 13 amino acids. Per germline, CDR1 SGHVS and CDR2 FNYEAQ. CDR3 nucleotides: TGTGCCAGCAGCAAGGACACAAACACTGAAGCTTTCTTT. It codes for CASSKDTNTEAFF.

This chain connects TRBV30 to TRBJ2-7; a weak D match, TRBD2 (5 bases). The length of the CDR3 is 11 residues. Germline CDR1 and CDR2: GTSNPN and SVGIG (reference sequence). The V and J ends lost 7 bases and 3 bases respectively, with 10 bases between them. CDR3 amino acids: CASGRGYEQYF. CDR3 bases: TGTGCCTCCGGACGGGGCTACGAGCAGTACTTC.

The genes are TRBV5-4 and TRBJ2-7, with D uncertain. CDR1 SGHNT and CDR2 YYREEE come from the germline V gene (reference sequence). CDR3 length: 12 amino acids. V dropped 9 bases and J dropped 3 bases, with 13 bases sitting between them. CDR3 bases: TGTGCCACTAGGTCTCCGAACTACGAGCAGTACTTC. This codes for CATRSPNYEQYF.

The chain combines TRBV28 with TRBJ2-7, with 7 positions matching TRBD2. After removal of 8 bases from V and 6 bases from J, the junction contained 4 bases not matched to a gene. This CDR3 has 11 residues. Germline V gene lookup returns CDR1 MDHEN and CDR2 SYDVKM. CDR3: CASGTTFEQYV. For the CDR3, the DNA is TGTGCCAGCGGGACTACGTTCGAGCAGTACGTC.

The table lists this clone with a few counts. In DNA form, the CDR3 reads TGCAGTGCTAGATGGCAGACGTACTACACCTTC. Translated: CSARWQTYYTF. This rearrangement joins TRBV20-1 to TRBJ1-2; D is uncertain. V was clipped by 2 bases and J by 10 bases, with 11 bases between them. The CDR3 totals 11 residues. Germline V gene data show CDR1 as DFQATT and CDR2 as SNEGSKA (reference sequence).

The chain couples TRBV30 to TRBJ1-2; D is undetermined. CDR1 is GTSNPN, CDR2 SVGIG, per germline (reference sequence). V lost 8 bases to trimming and J lost 8 bases, with 18 bases between them. This CDR3 contains 12 residues. DNA for the CDR3: TGTGCCCGTTCAAAAGGGCCCGTAGGCTACACCTTC. Translated: CARSKGPVGYTF.

In this sample, this clone turned up a few times. The rearrangement uses TRBV30 and TRBJ1-1, with D unresolved. V gave up 0 bases and J gave up 0 bases, with 8 bases separating them. The CDR3 contains 14 residues. CDR1 is GTSNPN, CDR2 SVGIG, per germline (reference sequence). CDR3 loop: CAWSVSAMNTEAFF. In DNA, the CDR3 is TGTGCCTGGAGTGTATCGGCGATGAACACTGAAGCTTTCTTT. Drawing the rest from reference TRBV30 and TRBJ1-1, the complete variable domain is SQTIHQWPATLVQPVGSPLSLECTVEGTSNPNLYWYRQAAGRGLQLLFYSVGIGQISSEVPQNLSASRPQDRQFILSSKKLLLSDSGFYLCAWSVSAMNTEAFFGQGTRLTVV.

J is TRBJ2-7 and V is TRBV9; D uncertain. This CDR3 has 12 amino acids. V was shortened by 0 bases and J by 6 bases, with 7 bases between the two germline ends. Germline CDR1 is SGDLS and CDR2 is YYNGEE. CDR3 DNA: TGTGCCAGCAGCGTAGTGAGTTGCGAGCAGTACGTC. Protein sequence: CASSVVSCEQYV.

This clone showed up just a few times. The rearrangement joins TRBV2 to TRBJ2-6, with unresolved D. CDR1 SNHLY and CDR2 FYNNEI come from the germline V gene. Trimming took off 3 bases at V and 3 bases at J, with 0 bases between the two ends. This CDR3 comprises 12 residues. The CDR3 spells CASSDGANVLTF. The CDR3 bases are TGTGCCAGCAGTGATGGGGCCAACGTCCTGACTTTC.

The CDR3: CASKGLRSQPQHF. The CDR3 DNA sequence: TGTGCCAGCAAGGGTCTCCGGAGTCAGCCCCAGCATTTT. This rearrangement joins TRBV6-5 to TRBJ1-5; the D is unclear. Germline V gene lookup returns CDR1 MNHEY and CDR2 SVGAGI. CDR3 length: 13 amino acids. Trimming took off 7 bases at V and 6 bases at J, with 13 bases between the two ends.

This clone showed up just a few times. V and J are TRBV6-6 and TRBJ1-3, with 7 positions matching TRBD1. The V segment lost 2 bases and the J segment 2 bases; nucleotides outside the gene matches: 3. Germline-derived CDR1 and CDR2 are MNHNY and SVGAGI (reference sequence). The CDR3 is 15 amino acids. In DNA form, the CDR3 reads TGTGCCAGCAGTTACGACCAGGGGGCTGGAAACACCATATATTTT. It is translated as CASSYDQGAGNTIYF.

The rearrangement joins TRBV30 to TRBJ1-1, with D perhaps matching TRBD1 (5 bases). The CDR3 is 13 residues long. The V end lost 4 bases, the J end lost 1 base, and 10 bases lay between the germline ends. The germline V gene encodes CDR1 GTSNPN and CDR2 SVGIG (reference sequence). This chain's CDR3 is CAWKADKNTEAFF. CDR3 DNA sequence: TGTGCCTGGAAGGCGGACAAGAACACTGAAGCTTTCTTT.

This clone has more than one count but fewer than ten. V usage is TRBV19 and J usage is TRBJ1-5; 7 bases are a match to TRBD1. The CDR3 sequence is 14 residues long. CDR1 is LNHDA and CDR2 is SQIVND in the germline V gene (reference sequence). V gave up 8 bases and J gave up 4 bases; unmatched junction bases: 8. As DNA, the CDR3 is TGTGCCAGTGGGATGGGACAGAGAAATCAGCCCCAGCATTTT. This sequence encodes CASGMGQRNQPQHF.

The rearrangement links TRBV27 to TRBJ2-7; TRBD2 aligns across 10 bases. V lost 5 bases, J lost 2 bases, and 3 bases stayed unmatched. There are 14 residues in the CDR3. The germline V gene has CDR1 MNHEY and CDR2 SMNVEV (reference sequence). CDR3 loop: CASSPGLAAYEQYV. DNA for the CDR3: TGTGCCAGCAGTCCAGGACTAGCGGCCTACGAGCAGTACGTC.

A few counts support this clone. The chain employs TRBV5-1 and TRBJ1-5; no reliable D call. Germline CDR1 and CDR2: SGHRS and YFSETQ. Trimming shortened V by 0 bases and J by 4 bases, and 5 bases separated the two germline ends. The CDR3 loop spans 13 amino acids. CDR3 coding DNA: TGCGCCAGCAGCTTGGACGGTAATCAGCCCCAGCATTTT. This translates into CASSLDGNQPQHF.

The V gene is TRBV29-1, the J gene TRBJ2-5, with 8 bases aligning to TRBD2. Trimming cost V 4 bases and J 5 bases; bases outside gene matches: 12. The CDR3 sequence is 15 residues long. Germline CDR1 and CDR2: SQVTM and ANQGSEA. Here the CDR3 DNA reads TGCAGCGTTGGTTCATTCGGGGGGGTTTTGGAGACCCAGTACTTC. This gives the protein CSVGSFGGVLETQYF.

There are a few counts of this clone. V and J are TRBV6-5 and TRBJ1-5; a weak D match, TRBD1 (5 bases). V was pared by 6 bases and J by 9 bases, with 15 bases between. In germline, CDR1 is MNHEY, CDR2 SVGAGI. The CDR3 runs to 13 residues. CDR3 nucleotide sequence: TGTGCCAGCAGATCAGGTTTAGGGACGCCCCAGCATTTT. It encodes CASRSGLGTPQHF.